The 22 T cell receptor beta chains given below trace back to one sample, sequenced in a study of graft-versus-host responses after intestinal transplantation. Generated by immunoSEQ multiplex PCR, the TCRdb table keeps only in-frame clones and is missing some. This table holds fewer than 120,000 clones, around 95% found once. For these TCRs, the target antigens are not known. Sample: unstimulated CD8+ T cells sorted from spleen or lymph node cells, taken before intestinal transplant. These receptors were taken from a human donor who received an intestinal transplant.

The chain carries TRBV5-1 and TRBJ2-2; 8 positions agree with TRBD2. The CDR3 loop spans 18 amino acids. Germline CDR1 and CDR2: SGHRS and YFSETQ. With 4 bases clipped from V and 6 bases from J, the junction kept 17 bases outside the gene matches. CDR3 protein: CASSKLVPGLGSSGELFF. CDR3 coding DNA: TGCGCCAGCAGCAAACTCGTTCCGGGACTAGGCTCTTCCGGGGAGCTGTTTTTT.

This sequence joins TRBV19 and TRBJ1-1, with 9 bases matching TRBD1. Germline CDR1 reads LNHDA; CDR2 reads SQIVND (reference sequence). This CDR3 region has 15 residues. With 3 bases clipped from V and 3 bases from J, the junction kept 5 bases outside the gene matches. CDR3 sequence: CASSIGTGPYTEAFF. Here the CDR3 DNA reads TGTGCCAGTAGTATCGGGACAGGGCCCTACACTGAAGCTTTCTTT.

The rearrangement links TRBV7-9 to TRBJ2-1, with 10 bases lining up with TRBD2. The CDR3 extends over 15 amino acids. Germline V gene data show CDR1 as SEHNR and CDR2 as FQNEAQ (reference sequence). J gave up 4 bases and V 9 bases, and 9 bases lay outside the gene matches. CDR3 sequence reads: CARTPLAGDYNEQFF. The CDR3 DNA follows: TGTGCCAGAACCCCCCTAGCGGGAGATTACAATGAGCAGTTCTTC.

This clone came up a few times. Other DNA sequences in the same sample also yield this CDR3. The gene calls are TRBV19 and TRBJ2-7, with TRBD1 identical over 7 bases. The CDR3 runs 13 residues. J was trimmed by 5 bases and V by 4 bases; bases with no gene match: 5. Germline CDR1 LNHDA, CDR2 SQIVND (reference sequence). Written as DNA, the CDR3 is TGTGCCAGTAGTACCAGACAGGGTAACGAGCAGTACTTC. As protein: CASSTRQGNEQYF.

This chain links TRBV10-2 with TRBJ2-5; the match to TRBD2 covers 10 bases. Germline CDR1 is WSHSY and CDR2 is SAAADI. Unmatched junction bases numbered 12, after V lost 6 bases and J lost 5 bases. The CDR3 length is 16 residues. In DNA, the CDR3 is TGCGCCAGCAGACGAAAGGCTAGCGGGAGCAGGGAGACCCAGTACTTC. Translating gives CASRRKASGSRETQYF.

This chain joins TRBV5-6 and TRBJ1-5; D is perhaps TRBD1 (5 bases). Trimming removed 3 bases from V and 9 bases from J, with 13 bases in between. There are 13 residues in the CDR3. Germline CDR1 SGHDT, CDR2 YYEEEE. CDR3 sequence (DNA): TGTGCCAGCAGCTGGGGGGTCCACGGGCCCCAGCATTTT. It specifies CASSWGVHGPQHF.

The chain has TRBV27 and TRBJ2-1; D remains ambiguous. Germline assignment: CDR1 MNHEY and CDR2 SMNVEV (reference sequence). The CDR3 totals 12 residues. The ends were cut back, 3 bases at V and 8 bases at J, with 8 bases in the middle. The CDR3 here is CASSFSVHEQFF. CDR3 DNA: TGTGCCAGCAGTTTTTCGGTCCATGAGCAGTTCTTC.

The chain is built from TRBV5-5 and TRBJ2-1; TRBD1 matches at 12 bases. V trimming: 0 bases; J trimming: 8 bases; junction bases outside the gene matches: 6. Germline-derived CDR1 and CDR2 are SGHKS and YYEKEE (reference sequence). The CDR3 is made up of 16 amino acids. CDR3 protein: CASSLGRDRGQYEQFF. The CDR3 region has the DNA TGTGCCAGCAGCTTGGGAAGGGACAGGGGGCAGTATGAGCAGTTCTTC.

The chain joins TRBV7-3 to TRBJ2-5, with TRBD2 matching over 7 bases. Germline CDR1 is SGHTA and CDR2 is FQGTGA. This CDR3 has 15 residues. The V segment lost 4 bases and the J segment 5 bases; nucleotides outside the gene matches: 10. DNA of the CDR3: TGTGCCAGCAGCTGGGGCGGGAGCATCGGGGAGACCCAGTACTTC. Protein sequence: CASSWGGSIGETQYF.

V and J are TRBV29-1 and TRBJ1-1, with D tentatively TRBD1 (6 bases). Germline assignment: CDR1 SQVTM and CDR2 ANQGSEA. Trimming took off 3 bases at V and 1 base at J, with 12 bases between the two ends. The CDR3 is made up of 14 amino acids. CDR3 sequence reads: CSVETGTKNTEAFF. As DNA, the CDR3 is TGCAGCGTTGAGACCGGGACAAAGAACACTGAAGCTTTCTTT.

The rearrangement uses TRBV4-1 and TRBJ2-7, with 9 bases fitting TRBD2. From germline, CDR1 is MGHRA and CDR2 YSYEKL. The CDR3 loop spans 14 amino acids. J gave up 3 bases and V 3 bases, and 3 bases lay outside the gene matches. The CDR3 protein is CASSQTSGYYEQYF. The CDR3 DNA is TGCGCCAGCAGCCAGACTAGCGGATACTACGAGCAGTACTTC.

The chain is built from TRBV7-9 and TRBJ2-5, with 7 nucleotides matching TRBD1. The CDR3 covers 15 residues. Germline V gene data show CDR1 as SEHNR and CDR2 as FQNEAQ (reference sequence). The ends lost 5 bases at V and 2 bases at J; junction bases unmatched: 8. The CDR3, as DNA: TGTGCCAGCAGCCCAGGCCGGGACAGACAAGAGACCCAGTACTTC. Its protein product is CASSPGRDRQETQYF.

For the CDR3, the DNA is TGTGCCAGCAGCGTATCTGGGAGCTCCGGCTCCGAGCAGTACTTC. It translates to CASSVSGSSGSEQYF. The rearrangement links TRBV9 to TRBJ2-7, with D possibly TRBD2 on 5 matching bases. The CDR3 contains 15 residues. V dropped 1 base and J dropped 6 bases, with 17 bases sitting between them. Germline V gives CDR1 SGDLS, CDR2 YYNGEE.

The chain joins TRBV12-5 to TRBJ2-1, with 8 bases matching TRBD1. CDR3 size: 16 residues. After removal of 0 bases from V and 4 bases from J, the junction contained 5 bases not matched to a gene. Germline-derived CDR1 and CDR2 are LGHNT and FRNRAP. The CDR3 loop reads CASGLVLQGAYNEQFF. CDR3 in DNA: TGTGCTAGTGGTTTGGTACTTCAGGGGGCGTACAATGAGCAGTTCTTC. The entire variable domain, with the rest obtained from reference TRBV12-5 and TRBJ2-1, is as follows: DARVTQTPRHKVTEMGQEVTMRCQPILGHNTVFWYRQTMMQGLELLAYFRNRAPLDDSGMPKDRFSAEMPDATLATLKIQPSEPRDSAVYFCASGLVLQGAYNEQFFGPGTRLTVL.

V usage is TRBV10-2 and J usage is TRBJ2-1; 7 nucleotides line up with TRBD2. The CDR3 spans 14 residues. V lost 4 bases to trimming and J lost 0 bases; unmatched junction nucleotides: 0. Germline assignment: CDR1 WSHSY and CDR2 SAAADI. The CDR3 sequence is CASSGGSSYNEQFF. CDR3 bases: TGCGCCAGCAGTGGCGGGAGCTCCTACAATGAGCAGTTCTTC.

V usage is TRBV15 and J usage is TRBJ2-1; D gene ambiguous. Germline values: CDR1 LNHNV, CDR2 YYDKDF (reference sequence). V was clipped by 0 bases and J by 4 bases, with 7 bases between them. This CDR3 region has 14 residues. DNA for the CDR3: TGTGCCACCAGCAGAGATGGCCGGTACAATGAGCAGTTCTTC. Translated, it gives CATSRDGRYNEQFF. The entire variable domain, with the rest obtained from reference TRBV15 and TRBJ2-1, is as follows: DAMVIQNPRYQVTQFGKPVTLSCSQTLNHNVMYWYQQKSSQAPKLLFHYYDKDFNNEADTPDNFQSRRPNTSFCFLDIRSPGLGDTAMYLCATSRDGRYNEQFFGPGTRLTVL.

V usage is TRBV6-4 and J usage is TRBJ2-1, with 8 bases lining up with TRBD2. From germline, CDR1 is MRHNA and CDR2 SNTAGT. This CDR3 contains 15 residues. V was pared by 4 bases and J by 0 bases, with 2 bases of the junction left unmatched. The CDR3 here is CASSGSGGSYNEQFF. In nucleotides, the CDR3 is TGTGCCAGCAGTGGGAGCGGGGGCTCCTACAATGAGCAGTTCTTC.

The chain couples TRBV27 to TRBJ2-7; TRBD1 agrees at 10 bases. CDR1 and CDR2 from the germline V gene are MNHEY and SMNVEV (reference sequence). The CDR3 is made up of 15 amino acids. V lost 5 bases to trimming and J lost 3 bases; unmatched junction nucleotides: 7. The CDR3 reads CASSLDRGLYYEQYF. CDR3 nucleotide sequence: TGTGCCAGCAGTCTCGACAGGGGGCTTTACTACGAGCAGTACTTC.

The chain carries TRBV9 and TRBJ2-7; TRBD2 is a possible D gene (6 bases). The CDR3 length is 14 residues. V was shortened by 3 bases and J by 6 bases, with 16 bases between the two germline ends. Per the germline V gene, CDR1 is SGDLS and CDR2 is YYNGEE. The CDR3 is CASSGSRDWTEQYF. CDR3 DNA sequence: TGTGCCAGCAGCGGATCAAGGGACTGGACCGAGCAGTACTTC.

The chain has TRBV7-9 and TRBJ1-1; D not certain. This CDR3 has 14 residues. Germline V gene sequence: CDR1 SEHNR, CDR2 FQNEAQ (reference sequence). V was trimmed by 2 bases and J by 1 base, leaving 8 bases between them. CDR3 nucleotide sequence: TGTGCCAGCAGCTTACTGACCAAGAACACTGAAGCTTTCTTT. This gives the protein CASSLLTKNTEAFF.

This chain connects TRBV29-1 to TRBJ1-5; 11 bases agree with TRBD1. The CDR3 is made up of 12 amino acids. Germline V gene lookup returns CDR1 SQVTM and CDR2 ANQGSEA. The V segment lost 6 bases and the J segment 7 bases; nucleotides outside the gene matches: 2. The CDR3 reads CSVGQGGQPQHF. CDR3 DNA: TGCAGCGTGGGACAGGGGGGGCAGCCCCAGCATTTT.

The V and J genes are TRBV19 and TRBJ2-1; D is uncertain. The CDR3 covers 14 residues. Germline V gene lookup returns CDR1 LNHDA and CDR2 SQIVND (reference sequence). Trimming removed 3 bases from V and 10 bases from J, with 16 bases in between. DNA for the CDR3: TGTGCCAGTAGTATCGGTAATTCTGTTTGGGAGCAGTTCTTC. Translating it yields CASSIGNSVWEQFF. Based on the CDR3 plus reference TRBV19 and TRBJ2-1, the full variable domain is DGGITQSPKYLFRKEGQNVTLSCEQNLNHDAMYWYRQDPGQGLRLIYYSQIVNDFQKGDIAEGYSVSREKKESFPLTVTSAQKNPTAFYLCASSIGNSVWEQFFGPGTRLTVL.